This T cell receptor beta chain was retrieved from a study of CDR3 diversity in severe acne. V lost 6 bases and J lost 3, with 14 bases in between. The V gene's germline CDR1 is DFQATT and CDR2 SNEGSKA (reference sequence). This CDR3 region has 13 residues. TCRdb fed the PCR reads into MiXCR, producing one record per CDR3 protein. The data contain 100,000 or so distinct CDR3 sequences, around 56% of them singletons. This rearrangement joins TRBV20-1 to TRBJ2-5; the D is unclear. Sequenced input: blood. The TCR originated in a male donor with acne. The CDR3 loop is CSALPSAEETQYF. DNA for the CDR3: TGCAGTGCCCTCCCTTCGGCGGAAGAGACCCAGTACTTC.